The 27 T cell receptor beta chains below all came from one sample that was sequenced in a study of T-cell memory formation after mild COVID-19. TCRdb re-called the 5' RACE reads with MiXCR, one entry per CDR3 protein. The sample carries just under 150,000 distinct CDR3 sequences, roughly a fifth recorded once. Sequencing was performed on PBMCs or a T cell subset sorted from them (not recorded which). All receptors come from an adult woman who had mild COVID-19 (a few samples of this study predate the infection). Cell type and time point are not known.

The chain uses TRBV7-9 and TRBJ2-5, with 8 bases lining up with TRBD1. This CDR3 region has 15 residues. V gave up 5 bases and J gave up 2 bases; unmatched junction bases: 7. The germline V gene has CDR1 SEHNR and CDR2 FQNEAQ (reference sequence). CDR3 residues: CASSRGTGSQETQYF. CDR3 coding DNA: TGTGCCAGCAGCCGAGGGACAGGATCTCAAGAGACCCAGTACTTC.

The chain couples TRBV5-1 to TRBJ2-7; 12 bases are shared with TRBD2. The V and J ends lost 3 bases and 2 bases, in that order; junction bases with no gene match: 9. Germline-derived CDR1 and CDR2 are SGHRS and YFSETQ. This CDR3 has 17 residues. CDR3 region: CASSSLASGRVAYEQYF. CDR3 DNA sequence: TGCGCCAGCAGCTCCCTGGCTAGCGGGAGGGTCGCCTACGAGCAGTACTTC.

This clonotype was seen a handful of times. This chain joins TRBV7-6 and TRBJ2-5; 12 positions agree with TRBD2. Per germline, CDR1 SGHVS and CDR2 FNYEAQ. This CDR3 is built from 14 residues. Trimming took 4 bases from V and 4 from J; bases not matched to a gene: 1. The CDR3 bases are TGTGCCAGCAGCTCGGGACTAGCGGGAGAGACCCAGTACTTC. Translation: CASSSGLAGETQYF.

The rearrangement links TRBV30 to TRBJ1-1; D may be TRBD1 (5 bases). Germline lookup yields CDR1 GTSNPN and CDR2 SVGIG (reference sequence). The CDR3 covers 13 residues. The V end was cut by 1 base, the J end by 6 bases, with 12 bases between. CDR3 loop: CAWSEGQAPEAFF. In DNA, the CDR3 is TGTGCCTGGAGTGAAGGACAAGCCCCTGAAGCTTTCTTT.

The chain recombines TRBV5-1 with TRBJ1-2; D not certain. V was cut by 4 bases and J by 6 bases, with 16 bases left in between. The CDR3 sequence is 14 residues long. CDR1 SGHRS and CDR2 YFSETQ come from the germline V gene. CDR3 in amino acids: CASSPRRHPDGYTF. CDR3 in DNA: TGCGCCAGCAGCCCTCGACGCCACCCGGATGGCTACACCTTC.

The CDR3 sequence is CASSLETGTAYGYTF. In DNA, the CDR3 is TGTGCCAGCAGCTTAGAAACTGGGACAGCCTATGGCTACACCTTC. J is TRBJ1-2 and V is TRBV7-2; 7 nucleotides line up with TRBD1. CDR3 length: 15 residues. After removal of 1 base from V and 4 bases from J, the junction contained 6 bases not matched to a gene. Germline values: CDR1 SGHTA, CDR2 FQGNSA.

The chain carries TRBV6-6 and TRBJ2-7, with a tentative D call TRBD1 (5 bases). Germline-derived CDR1 and CDR2 are MNHNY and SVGAGI (reference sequence). The CDR3 runs to 14 residues. The V and J ends lost 1 base and 5 bases respectively, with 12 bases between them. In DNA form, the CDR3 reads TGTGCCAGCAGTTACTGGGGTAGGGGCAACGAGCAGTACTTC. It codes for CASSYWGRGNEQYF.

The rearrangement links TRBV5-1 to TRBJ1-2; D might be TRBD1 (5 bases). Trimming stripped 5 bases from V and 4 bases from J, with 18 bases between. Looked up from germline, CDR1 is SGHRS and CDR2 is YFSETQ. The CDR3 has 15 amino acids. The CDR3 coding sequence is TGCGCCAGCAGACACGGGGGGAGCACAGCCTATGGCTACACCTTC. Residues: CASRHGGSTAYGYTF.

This clonotype has just a few counts. This chain connects TRBV20-1 to TRBJ1-5; the D is unclear. The CDR3 runs to 12 residues. With 3 bases removed from V and 1 base from J, the gap between germline ends came to 4 bases. Germline V gene data show CDR1 as DFQATT and CDR2 as SNEGSKA (reference sequence). CDR3 nucleotide sequence: TGCAGTGCTAGCATGAGCAATCAGCCCCAGCATTTT. Translation gives CSASMSNQPQHF.

The chain joins TRBV7-3 to TRBJ2-3, with TRBD2 matching over 10 bases. The V gene end was trimmed by 5 bases and the J gene end by 5 bases; junction bases not matched to a gene: 13. The germline CDR1 and CDR2 sequences are SGHTA and FQGTGA. The CDR3 runs to 17 residues. The CDR3 nucleotides read TGTGCCAGCAGCCCAGGTCCCCTAGCGGGAGCCGGAGATACGCAGTATTTT. Translated, it gives CASSPGPLAGAGDTQYF. The full variable domain, in which reference TRBV7-3 and TRBJ2-3 provide the parts outside the CDR3, is GAGVSQTPSNKVTEKGKYVELRCDPISGHTALYWYRQSLGQGPEFLIYFQGTGAADDSGLPNDRFFAVRPEGSVSTLKIQRTERGDSAVYLCASSPGPLAGAGDTQYFGPGTRLTVL.

Comments on this clonotype: The conserved phenylalanine or tryptophan normally closing the CDR3 is absent here, so this likely arose from a read error. This chain links TRBV12-3 or TRBV12-4 with TRBJ2-3; a weak D match, TRBD1 (7 bases). V dropped 3 bases and J dropped 1 base, with 11 bases sitting between them. The CDR3 loop spans 15 amino acids. CDR3 DNA: TGTGCCAGCAGTTTGCAGGGGGAGGGCACAGATACGCAGTATTTG. This encodes CASSLQGEGTDTQYL.

This clonotype has only a few counts. This rearrangement joins TRBV6-5 to TRBJ2-3; 7 bases map to TRBD2. Losses at the gene ends were 4 bases for V and 2 bases for J; bases not matched to a gene: 6. From germline, CDR1 is MNHEY and CDR2 SVGAGI. This CDR3 has 15 amino acids. DNA for the CDR3: TGTGCCAGCAGTTCTCGAGCGGGGACCACAGATACGCAGTATTTT. It is translated as CASSSRAGTTDTQYF.

The sample holds many counts of this clonotype. The chain joins TRBV9 to TRBJ2-7; maybe TRBD1 (5 bases). CDR1 SGDLS and CDR2 YYNGEE come from the germline V gene. This CDR3 has 13 residues. V lost 3 bases and J lost 4, with 11 bases in between. CDR3 loop: CASSANSGYEQYF. The CDR3, as DNA: TGTGCCAGCAGCGCCAATTCAGGGTACGAGCAGTACTTC.

V usage is TRBV20-1 and J usage is TRBJ2-5; possible D gene TRBD2, 5 bases. Trimming pared 1 base from V and 1 base from J, leaving 10 bases between. The CDR3 consists of 14 residues. Germline lookup yields CDR1 DFQATT and CDR2 SNEGSKA (reference sequence). The CDR3 is CSARVTTAQETQYF. In DNA, the CDR3 is TGCAGTGCTAGAGTGACTACAGCCCAAGAGACCCAGTACTTC.

The gene calls are TRBV11-2 and TRBJ2-7; D is uncertain. The germline gives CDR1 SGHAT, CDR2 FQNNGV. This CDR3 has 14 amino acids. V dropped 4 bases and J dropped 3 bases, with 13 bases sitting between them. In DNA, the CDR3 is TGTGCCAGCAGCTCCCACCCCGGAGACTACGAGCAGTACTTC. Translation gives CASSSHPGDYEQYF.

The rearrangement joins TRBV7-2 to TRBJ2-1, with D perhaps TRBD2 (7 bases). The CDR3 runs to 14 residues. Trimming stripped 2 bases from V and 6 bases from J, with 11 bases between. Germline V gene data show CDR1 as SGHTA and CDR2 as FQGNSA. DNA of the CDR3: TGTGCCAGCAGCTTAAGTAGGGGGGGCAATGAGCAGTTCTTC. It translates to CASSLSRGGNEQFF.

The chain uses TRBV29-1 and TRBJ2-1; TRBD2 matches 8 bases. V dropped 7 bases and J dropped 8; count of bases not matched to a gene: 10. The CDR3 is made up of 13 amino acids. Germline CDR1 reads SQVTM; CDR2 reads ANQGSEA. CDR3 sequence reads: CSAGGGALHEQFF. CDR3 nucleotide sequence: TGCAGCGCGGGAGGGGGGGCCCTCCATGAGCAGTTCTTC.

This clonotype was counted only a few times. The chain uses TRBV11-3 and TRBJ2-3; possible D gene TRBD2, 6 bases. V was pared by 6 bases and J by 1 base, with 14 bases between. The CDR3 loop spans 15 amino acids. In germline, CDR1 is SGHNT, CDR2 YENEEA. CDR3 coding DNA: TGTGCCAGCAGTGTTACGGGAGTGGGCACAGATACGCAGTATTTT. Translation: CASSVTGVGTDTQYF.

The gene calls are TRBV23-1 and TRBJ2-1; 9 bases fit TRBD2. TRBV23-1 counts as an open reading frame of uncertain function. Losses at the gene ends were 4 bases for V and 6 bases for J; bases not matched to a gene: 10. This CDR3 is 16 amino acids long. CDR3 sequence: CASSRISREGGNEQFF. Written as DNA, the CDR3 is TGCGCCAGCAGTCGCATTTCGCGGGAGGGGGGCAATGAGCAGTTCTTC.

This clonotype was counted between two and nine times. This sequence joins TRBV12-3 or TRBV12-4 and TRBJ2-1; 11 bases line up with TRBD2. The CDR3 runs 17 residues. V was clipped by 7 bases and J by 10 bases; unmatched bases: 18. The CDR3 protein is CASTKSASGGPREEQFF. CDR3 nucleotides: TGTGCCAGCACCAAATCTGCTAGCGGGGGGCCCCGGGAGGAGCAGTTCTTC.

This rearrangement joins TRBV5-1 to TRBJ2-3; TRBD2 matches at 13 bases. The germline gives CDR1 SGHRS, CDR2 YFSETQ. The CDR3 is 16 residues long. J gave up 2 bases and V 2 bases, and 2 bases lay outside the gene matches. This chain's CDR3 is CASSFTSGGATDTQYF. The DNA of the CDR3 is TGCGCCAGCAGCTTCACTAGCGGGGGGGCCACAGATACGCAGTATTTT.

This clonotype was counted only a few times. The chain links TRBV12-3 or TRBV12-4 to TRBJ2-3, with 10 bases lining up with TRBD2. V lost 1 base and J lost 1; bases outside the gene matches: 5. This CDR3 is built from 17 residues. CDR3 loop: CASSLEGTSVGTDTQYF. The DNA of the CDR3 is TGTGCCAGCAGTTTAGAGGGGACTAGCGTTGGCACAGATACGCAGTATTTT.

The genes are TRBV27 and TRBJ2-7, with D maybe TRBD1 (5 bases). The V end lost 6 bases, the J end lost 2 bases, and 17 bases lay between the germline ends. CDR3 size: 15 residues. Per germline, CDR1 MNHEY and CDR2 SMNVEV (reference sequence). In DNA form, the CDR3 reads TGTGCCAGCAGAAGGCTCGCAGGGATCGCCTACGAGCAGTACTTC. Translated, it gives CASRRLAGIAYEQYF.

The J gene is TRBJ2-7, the V gene TRBV4-1; 11 bases are shared with TRBD2. With 5 bases clipped from V and 0 bases from J, the junction kept 6 bases outside the gene matches. The germline V gene encodes CDR1 MGHRA and CDR2 YSYEKL. CDR3 length equals 16 residues. CDR3 amino acids: CASSESGTSGSYEQYF. The DNA for the CDR3 is TGCGCCAGCAGCGAATCCGGGACTAGCGGCTCCTACGAGCAGTACTTC.

Only a few counts were recorded for this clonotype. The V and J genes are TRBV18 and TRBJ2-7; 7 nucleotides line up with TRBD1. The ends lost 5 bases at V and 0 bases at J; junction bases unmatched: 4. This CDR3 is 14 amino acids long. CDR1 KGHSH and CDR2 LQKENI come from the germline V gene. CDR3 region: CASSGQESSYEQYF. CDR3 in DNA: TGTGCCAGCTCAGGACAGGAAAGCTCCTACGAGCAGTACTTC.

Concerning this clonotype: At one end the junction does not follow the germline gene, possibly because of a read error. The chain recombines TRBV5-1 with TRBJ1-2, with D maybe TRBD1 (5 bases). This CDR3 is 12 amino acids long. Germline values: CDR1 SGHRS, CDR2 YFSETQ. CDR3 protein: CASSWTGGLSSF. The CDR3 nucleotides read TGCGCCAGCAGCTGGACCGGGGGACTGAGCTCCTTC.

This clonotype came up a few times. The genes are TRBV7-6 and TRBJ1-5; 7 nucleotides match TRBD1. This CDR3 is built from 15 residues. Germline CDR1 reads SGHVS; CDR2 reads FNYEAQ. J lost 0 bases, V lost 3 bases, and 2 bases had no gene match. The CDR3 spells CASSLGQNSNQPQHF. DNA of the CDR3: TGTGCCAGCAGCTTGGGACAGAATAGCAATCAGCCCCAGCATTTT.